This T cell receptor beta chain appears in the sequencing data of a study of T cells in Graves' hyperthyroidism and ophthalmopathy. What was amplified from RNA transcripts were TCR beta CDR3 regions. First-round RT-PCR targeting the TCR CDR3 was performed with the HTBI primer set. TCRdb re-called the multiplex PCR reads with MiXCR, one entry per CDR3 protein. The table has 350,000 to 400,000 distinct CDR3 sequences, 14% to 15% seen once; the top ten hold approximately 32%. In its sample, this clonotype was seen a few times. The CDR3 runs 14 residues. V dropped 5 bases and J dropped 6; count of bases not matched to a gene: 8. CDR1 is MNHGY and CDR2 is SVAAGI in the germline V gene. Newly diagnosed hyperthyroidism patients aged 18 to 65 years had disease lasting under 2 months.

This chain connects TRBV6-9 to TRBJ1-2; TRBD1 agrees at 8 bases. This clonotype was sampled from a woman in her twenties or thirties with Graves' hyperthyroidism. Input material: blood. The CDR3 DNA reads as TGTGCCAGCAGTATTGGACAGGGAATCGATGGCTACACCTTC. Its translation: CASSIGQGIDGYTF.